This passage covers 14 T cell receptor beta chains from one sample sequenced in a study of T cell responses to AZD1222 COVID-19 vaccine. The protocol was immunoSEQ multiplex PCR, while the TCRdb copy is restricted to in-frame clones and leaves out a portion. Here the sample spans more than 95,000 clones, around 92% being singletons. The sample was peripheral blood, taken on day 0 of AZD1222 vaccination. The receptors originated from an adult in good health.

This sequence joins TRBV28 and TRBJ2-5; TRBD2 matches at 7 bases. The CDR3 length is 17 residues. Germline lookup yields CDR1 MDHEN and CDR2 SYDVKM. The trim removed 6 bases at V and 0 bases at J, leaving 13 bases unmatched. The DNA for the CDR3 is TGTGCCAGCAGCTATTCTCACAGCGGGGTCCACCAAGAGACCCAGTACTTC. It codes for CASSYSHSGVHQETQYF.

The chain recombines TRBV2 with TRBJ2-3; 12 nucleotides agree with TRBD1. Germline loops: CDR1 SNHLY, CDR2 FYNNEI. The CDR3 runs 14 residues. The V segment lost 6 bases and the J segment 4 bases; nucleotides outside the gene matches: 2. The CDR3 loop is CASSGTGGPDTQYF. The CDR3 nucleotides read TGTGCCAGCAGCGGGACAGGGGGCCCAGATACGCAGTATTTT.

The chain's CDR3 is CSAGAGITDTQYF. CDR3 nucleotide sequence: TGCAGCGCCGGGGCCGGGATTACAGATACGCAGTATTTT. The V call is TRBV29-1, the J call TRBJ2-3, with D possibly called TRBD1 or TRBD2 (5 bases each). Trimming stripped 7 bases from V and 3 bases from J, with 14 bases between. The CDR3 runs 13 residues. Germline loops: CDR1 SQVTM, CDR2 ANQGSEA.

This chain connects TRBV24-1 to TRBJ1-4; weak D call: TRBD1 (6 bases). CDR1 is KGHDR, CDR2 SFDVKD, per germline. The CDR3 has 18 amino acids. V lost 5 bases, J lost 14 bases, and 32 bases lay in between. This CDR3 is CATSGSPMDSRSPCVLFF. For the CDR3, the DNA is TGTGCCACCAGTGGATCTCCCATGGACAGCCGGTCCCCTTGCGTCCTGTTTTTT.

The genes are TRBV6-6 and TRBJ2-7, with 8 bases fitting TRBD1. Per germline, CDR1 MNHNY and CDR2 SVGAGI (reference sequence). The CDR3 consists of 16 residues. The junction had 10 bases not matched to a gene; V was cut back by 4 bases and J by 2 bases. CDR3 sequence reads: CASSSQRTGRAYEQYF. DNA of the CDR3: TGTGCCAGCAGTTCTCAACGGACAGGGCGGGCCTACGAGCAGTACTTC.

The V and J genes are TRBV5-1 and TRBJ1-1; the match to TRBD1 covers 9 bases. V dropped 0 bases and J dropped 11; count of bases not matched to a gene: 5. The CDR3 has 13 amino acids. Germline values: CDR1 SGHRS, CDR2 YFSETQ. CDR3 bases: TGCGCCAGCAGCTTGGGGGCACAGGGGGCGGCTTTCTTT. Protein: CASSLGAQGAAFF.

V and J are TRBV6-5 and TRBJ1-5, with D tentatively TRBD1 (6 bases). The length of the CDR3 is 14 residues. Germline V lookup: CDR1 MNHEY, CDR2 SVGAGI. Trimming shortened V by 5 bases and J by 7 bases, and 15 bases separated the two germline ends. CDR3 sequence: CASSQGGGTQPQHF. As DNA, the CDR3 is TGTGCCAGCAGTCAGGGAGGGGGGACCCAGCCCCAGCATTTT.

V usage is TRBV5-1 and J usage is TRBJ2-1; 13 bases map to TRBD2. Trimming cost V 2 bases and J 10 bases; bases outside gene matches: 6. This CDR3 spans 15 amino acids. Germline-derived CDR1 and CDR2 are SGHRS and YFSETQ. CDR3 nucleotide sequence: TGCGCCAGCAGCTTTCGACTAGCGGGAGGTAGGGAGCAGTTCTTC. Its translation is CASSFRLAGGREQFF.

This clone was seen just once. This chain connects TRBV2 to TRBJ1-2; D gene ambiguous. Trimming left V 3 bases short and J 1 base short, with 9 bases between. The length of the CDR3 is 14 residues. CDR1 and CDR2 from the germline V gene are SNHLY and FYNNEI. The CDR3 here is CASSEIALNYGYTF. The CDR3 bases are TGTGCCAGCAGTGAGATAGCCCTTAACTATGGCTACACCTTC.

V usage is TRBV28 and J usage is TRBJ2-1; D is perhaps TRBD2 (6 bases). CDR3 length: 16 amino acids. The germline CDR1 and CDR2 sequences are MDHEN and SYDVKM. V dropped 5 bases and J dropped 0 bases, with 14 bases sitting between them. The CDR3 nucleotides read TGTGCCAGCAGTGGTTACATCGGGAGCTCCTACAATGAGCAGTTCTTC. Its translation: CASSGYIGSSYNEQFF.

J is TRBJ2-1 and V is TRBV7-9, with 10 nucleotides matching TRBD2. The CDR3 has 14 amino acids. Germline V gives CDR1 SEHNR, CDR2 FQNEAQ (reference sequence). V lost 3 bases to trimming and J lost 7 bases; unmatched junction nucleotides: 3. CDR3 amino acids: CASSFPAGGNEQFF. The CDR3 nucleotides are TGTGCCAGCAGCTTCCCAGCGGGAGGGAATGAGCAGTTCTTC.

The rearrangement joins TRBV6-5 to TRBJ2-1, with 12 positions matching TRBD2. Germline trimming cut 5 bases from V and 10 bases from J; bases unmatched to any gene: 6. Germline-derived CDR1 and CDR2 are MNHEY and SVGAGI. This CDR3 is 14 amino acids long. CDR3 nucleotide sequence: TGTGCCAGCAGTCGACGACTAGCGGGAGTAGAGCAGTTCTTC. As protein: CASSRRLAGVEQFF.

The rearrangement uses TRBV11-3 and TRBJ1-1; D gene ambiguous. In germline, CDR1 is SGHNT, CDR2 YENEEA. The CDR3 is 13 amino acids. Between the trimmed V and J ends, which lost 3 bases and 3 bases, there was a span of 8 bases. CDR3: CASSFHRDTEAFF. The DNA for the CDR3 is TGTGCCAGCAGCTTTCACCGGGACACTGAAGCTTTCTTT.

V gene TRBV24-1 combines with J gene TRBJ2-4, with D perhaps TRBD2 (5 bases). This CDR3 contains 15 residues. From germline, CDR1 is KGHDR and CDR2 SFDVKD. The ends were cut back, 4 bases at V and 6 bases at J, with 15 bases in the middle. The CDR3 reads CATSDAGGLVNIQYF. The CDR3 DNA reads as TGTGCCACCAGTGACGCGGGCGGCCTCGTAAACATTCAGTACTTC.